A single sample is the source of the 21 T cell receptor beta chains below, sequenced in a study of blood T cells in healthy people across ages. A J-beta primer mix and a sample-barcoded 5' primer were used in a second PCR of about 6 to 12 cycles. TCRdb re-called the 5' RACE reads with MiXCR, one entry per CDR3 protein. Here the sample spans about a million distinct CDR3 sequences, just over 50% being singletons. Sequenced: blood. These receptors originate from a woman between 55 and 75 years old in good health.

This clonotype was seen a handful of times. The rearrangement joins TRBV12-3 or TRBV12-4 to TRBJ1-1; TRBD1 might be the D (5 bases). V shed 5 bases and J shed 0 bases, with 16 bases lying between them. There are 16 residues in the CDR3. As DNA, the CDR3 is TGTGCCAGCAGTCTCCGGACAAGGTTGATGAACACTGAAGCTTTCTTT. Amino acid sequence: CASSLRTRLMNTEAFF.

There are a few counts of this clonotype. The chain recombines TRBV3-1 with TRBJ2-7; D not resolved. This CDR3 spans 15 amino acids. Germline CDR1 and CDR2: LGHDT and YNNKEL (reference sequence). Trimming pared 1 base from V and 6 bases from J, leaving 16 bases between. CDR3 nucleotide sequence: TGTGCCAGCAGCCAAGGCAACAGTGAAGCTAGCGAGCAGTACTTC. It specifies CASSQGNSEASEQYF.

The V call is TRBV20-1, the J call TRBJ2-4; 8 bases align to TRBD1. The better agreement between TRBJ2-7 and the DNA end casts doubt on the J call. Germline CDR1 is DFQATT and CDR2 is SNEGSKA (reference sequence). The length of the CDR3 is 13 residues. Here the CDR3 reads CSAADRVYYEQYF. The CDR3 bases are TGCAGTGCGGCGGACAGGGTGTACTACGAGCAGTACTTC.

The genes are TRBV4-3 and TRBJ2-4; D not resolved. V gave up 0 bases and J gave up 10 bases, with 10 bases separating them. The CDR3 consists of 13 residues. Germline lookup yields CDR1 LGHNA and CDR2 YSLEER. The CDR3 loop is CASSQDERRIQYF. The CDR3, as DNA: TGCGCCAGCAGCCAAGATGAACGGCGGATTCAGTACTTC.

The CDR3: CASSLVASGSGFSYNEQYF. The CDR3 DNA follows: TGTGCCAGCAGCTTAGTGGCTAGCGGGAGCGGTTTCTCCTACAATGAGCAGTACTTC. The chain carries TRBV7-2 and TRBJ2-1; 10 bases line up with TRBD2. The better agreement between TRBJ2-7 and the DNA end casts doubt on the J call. CDR3 length: 19 amino acids. Germline loops: CDR1 SGHTA, CDR2 FQGNSA.

The rearrangement joins TRBV30 to TRBJ2-7; a weak D match, TRBD2 (5 bases). The CDR3 is 13 amino acids. Germline CDR1 GTSNPN, CDR2 SVGIG (reference sequence). Trimming took off 0 bases at V and 2 bases at J, with 8 bases between the two ends. In nucleotides, the CDR3 is TGTGCCTGGAGTGTAGCGGATCCCTACGAGCAGTACTTC. Encoded protein: CAWSVADPYEQYF.

This clonotype has only a few counts. CDR3 sequence reads: CASSLGTGSEQFF. CDR3 bases: TGCGCCAGCAGCTTGGGGACTGGGAGTGAGCAGTTCTTC. The chain couples TRBV5-1 to TRBJ2-1, with a weak D call TRBD2 (5 bases). Trimming stripped 0 bases from V and 9 bases from J, with 10 bases between. The CDR3 covers 13 residues. Looked up from germline, CDR1 is SGHRS and CDR2 is YFSETQ.

This clonotype was picked up a small number of times. The chain carries TRBV29-1 and TRBJ2-5; D is unclear. Deletions cut 5 bases from V and 4 bases from J, with 14 bases between. This CDR3 is built from 13 residues. Germline CDR1 and CDR2: SQVTM and ANQGSEA. The CDR3 loop reads CSVRGGSVETQYF. The DNA of the CDR3 is TGCAGCGTTCGCGGCGGTTCGGTAGAGACCCAGTACTTC.

This clonotype was counted only a few times. The chain joins TRBV4-1 to TRBJ2-3; TRBD2 aligns across 9 bases. The CDR3 has 17 residues. J gave up 5 bases and V 0 bases, and 9 bases lay outside the gene matches. Germline CDR1 is MGHRA and CDR2 is YSYEKL. CDR3 sequence reads: CASSQDPPSGNLDTQYF. CDR3 bases: TGCGCCAGCAGCCAAGATCCCCCTAGCGGGAACTTAGATACGCAGTATTTT.

The chain recombines TRBV28 with TRBJ1-5; possibly TRBD1 for D (5 bases). Germline CDR1 and CDR2: MDHEN and SYDVKM. The length of the CDR3 is 14 residues. V shed 4 bases and J shed 7 bases, with 14 bases lying between them. CDR3 loop: CASSYSHRQQPQHF. The CDR3 DNA reads TGTGCCAGCAGTTATTCGCACAGACAGCAGCCCCAGCATTTT.

Concerning this clonotype: At one boundary the junction diverges from the germline segment, which might be a read error. DNA of the CDR3: TGCAGCTTTGACGGGGTAGGCCTGGGGGAGCAGTACTTC. Protein: CSFDGVGLGEQYF. The chain recombines TRBV29-1 with TRBJ2-7; a weak D match, TRBD2 (5 bases). CDR3 size: 13 residues. From germline, CDR1 is SQVTM and CDR2 ANQGSEA.

This clonotype was picked up a small number of times. This chain joins TRBV29-1 and TRBJ2-5; perhaps D is TRBD1 or TRBD2 (6 bases each). Trimming removed 3 bases from V and 11 bases from J, with 19 bases in between. The CDR3 length is 13 residues. Germline V gene data show CDR1 as SQVTM and CDR2 as ANQGSEA. DNA of the CDR3: TGCAGCGTTGATGGGGGGCGGCTGGGAGAGCAGTACTTC. Encoded protein: CSVDGGRLGEQYF.

The chain links TRBV7-2 to TRBJ2-1; TRBD2 agrees at 11 bases. This CDR3 contains 18 residues. Germline CDR1 and CDR2: SGHTA and FQGNSA. V trimming: 0 bases; J trimming: 3 bases; junction bases outside the gene matches: 7. The CDR3 loop reads CASSLAAGSGRGYNEQFF. CDR3 DNA: TGTGCCAGCAGCTTAGCCGCGGGTAGCGGGAGGGGCTACAATGAGCAGTTCTTC. Combining the CDR3 with reference TRBV7-2 and TRBJ2-1 gives the whole variable domain GAGVSQSPSNKVTEKGKDVELRCDPISGHTALYWYRQSLGQGLEFLIYFQGNSAPDKSGLPSDRFSAERTGGSVSTLTIQRTQQEDSAVYLCASSLAAGSGRGYNEQFFGPGTRLTVL.

The chain uses TRBV6-5 and TRBJ2-5; D remains unclear. The CDR3 contains 14 residues. From germline, CDR1 is MNHEY and CDR2 SVGAGI. With 4 bases removed from V and 11 bases from J, the gap between germline ends came to 20 bases. The CDR3 here is CASSWADSYNEQYF. The CDR3 DNA reads TGTGCCAGCAGTTGGGCAGACTCCTACAATGAGCAGTACTTC.

Concerning this clonotype: At one of its ends the junction is not consistent with the germline gene, which may arise from a read error. This chain joins TRBV4-2 and TRBJ2-3; 9 nucleotides agree with TRBD2. From germline, CDR1 is LGHNA and CDR2 YNFKEQ. CDR3 length: 16 amino acids. The CDR3 nucleotides read TGTGCCAGTAGCCACGCTCCGGGACTAGCTGTTGGTACGCAGTATTTT. It translates to CASSHAPGLAVGTQYF.

V usage is TRBV5-1 and J usage is TRBJ1-6; 9 bases agree with TRBD1. CDR3 length: 17 amino acids. CDR1 is SGHRS, CDR2 YFSETQ, per germline. The V and J ends lost 4 bases and 6 bases, in that order; junction bases with no gene match: 11. CDR3 sequence: CASSKGQGRMSNSPLHF. DNA of the CDR3: TGCGCCAGCAGCAAGGGACAGGGACGGATGAGTAATTCACCCCTCCACTTT. Full variable domain (rest looked up from reference TRBV5-1 and TRBJ1-6): KAGVTQTPRYLIKTRGQQVTLSCSPISGHRSVSWYQQTPGQGLQFLFEYFSETQRNKGNFPGRFSGRQFSNSRSEMNVSTLELGDSALYLCASSKGQGRMSNSPLHFGNGTRLTVT.

This clonotype came up a few times. This chain joins TRBV7-2 and TRBJ2-5, with D tentatively TRBD1 (6 bases). Trimming removed 5 bases at V and 4 bases at J, with 14 bases between. CDR1 and CDR2 from the germline V gene are SGHTA and FQGNSA. The CDR3 contains 14 residues. The CDR3 region has the DNA TGTGCCAGCAGCGAGGGACATGGCCCAGAGACCCAGTACTTC. Encoded protein: CASSEGHGPETQYF.

The J gene is TRBJ2-4, the V gene TRBV29-1; D may be TRBD2 (5 bases). Near its end, the DNA agrees better with TRBJ2-5, so the J call may be wrong. The CDR3 spans 15 residues. Germline V gene sequence: CDR1 SQVTM, CDR2 ANQGSEA. The CDR3 loop reads CSAQRGGEVMETQYF. The CDR3 nucleotides read TGCAGCGCCCAAAGAGGAGGTGAAGTGATGGAGACCCAGTACTTC.

This clonotype was counted at least ten times. The chain links TRBV7-9 to TRBJ2-5; TRBD2 is a possible D gene (5 bases). Trimming left V 6 bases short and J 11 bases short, with 13 bases between. The CDR3 contains 11 residues. Germline CDR1 is SEHNR and CDR2 is FQNEAQ (reference sequence). This chain's CDR3 is CASSFTGEQYF. For the CDR3, the DNA is TGTGCCAGCAGTTTTACTGGGGAGCAGTACTTC.

This chain links TRBV7-8 with TRBJ2-7; 8 nucleotides match TRBD2. With V trimmed by 1 base and J by 7 bases, 12 bases remained unmatched. Germline assignment: CDR1 SGHVS and CDR2 FQNEAQ. This CDR3 is built from 16 residues. The chain's CDR3 is CASSLEGTSGVNEQYF. CDR3 sequence (DNA): TGTGCCAGCAGCTTAGAGGGGACTAGTGGGGTTAATGAGCAGTACTTC.

This chain links TRBV6-1 with TRBJ2-2; a weak D match, TRBD2 (6 bases). Germline CDR1 and CDR2: MNHNS and SASEGT. The CDR3 spans 13 residues. V lost 7 bases, J lost 5 bases, and 11 bases lay in between. CDR3: CASTRGGTGELFF. The CDR3 nucleotides read TGTGCCAGCACAAGAGGAGGGACCGGGGAGCTGTTTTTT.